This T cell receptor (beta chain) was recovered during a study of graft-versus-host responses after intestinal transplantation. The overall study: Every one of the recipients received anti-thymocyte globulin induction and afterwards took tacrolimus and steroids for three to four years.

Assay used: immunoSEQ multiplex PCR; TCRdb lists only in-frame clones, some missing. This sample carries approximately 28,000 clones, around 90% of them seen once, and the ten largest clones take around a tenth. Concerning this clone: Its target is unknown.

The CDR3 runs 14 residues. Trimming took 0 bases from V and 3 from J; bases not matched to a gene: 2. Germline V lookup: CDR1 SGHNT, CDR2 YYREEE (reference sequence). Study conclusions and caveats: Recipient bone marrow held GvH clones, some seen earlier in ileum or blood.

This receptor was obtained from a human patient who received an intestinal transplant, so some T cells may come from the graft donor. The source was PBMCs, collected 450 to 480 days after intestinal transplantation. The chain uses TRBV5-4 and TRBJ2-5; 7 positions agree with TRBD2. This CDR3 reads CASSLVAGEETQYF. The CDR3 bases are TGTGCCAGCAGCTTGGTCGCGGGAGAAGAGACCCAGTACTTC.